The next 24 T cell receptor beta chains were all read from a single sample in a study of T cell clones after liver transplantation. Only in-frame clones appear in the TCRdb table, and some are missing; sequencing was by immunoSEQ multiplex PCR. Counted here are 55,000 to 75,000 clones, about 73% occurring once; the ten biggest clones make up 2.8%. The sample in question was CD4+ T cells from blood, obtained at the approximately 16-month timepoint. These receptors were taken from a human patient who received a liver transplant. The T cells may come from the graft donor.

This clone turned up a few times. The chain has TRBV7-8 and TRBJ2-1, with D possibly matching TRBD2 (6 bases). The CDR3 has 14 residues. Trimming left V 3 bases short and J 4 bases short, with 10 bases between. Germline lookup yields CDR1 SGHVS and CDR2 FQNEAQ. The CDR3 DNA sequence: TGTGCCAGCAGCTTCTCCAGCGGGTACAATGAGCAGTTCTTC. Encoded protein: CASSFSSGYNEQFF. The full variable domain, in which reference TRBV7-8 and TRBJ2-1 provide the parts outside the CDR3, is GAGVSQSPRYKVAKRGQDVALRCDPISGHVSLFWYQQALGQGPEFLTYFQNEAQLDKSGLPSDRFFAERPEGSVSTLKIQRTQQEDSAVYLCASSFSSGYNEQFFGPGTRLTVL.

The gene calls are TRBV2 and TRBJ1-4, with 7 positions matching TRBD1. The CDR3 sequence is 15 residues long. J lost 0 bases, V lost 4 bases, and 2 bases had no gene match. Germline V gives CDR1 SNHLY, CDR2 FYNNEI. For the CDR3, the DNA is TGTGCCAGCAGTGCAGGGACAGCAACTAATGAAAAACTGTTTTTT. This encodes CASSAGTATNEKLFF.

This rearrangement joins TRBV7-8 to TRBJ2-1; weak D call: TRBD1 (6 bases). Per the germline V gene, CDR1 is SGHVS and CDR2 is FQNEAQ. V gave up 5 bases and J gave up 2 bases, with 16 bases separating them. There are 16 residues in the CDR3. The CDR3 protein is CASSPHAGTTYNEQFF. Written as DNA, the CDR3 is TGTGCCAGCAGCCCCCACGCCGGGACAACCTACAATGAGCAGTTCTTC.

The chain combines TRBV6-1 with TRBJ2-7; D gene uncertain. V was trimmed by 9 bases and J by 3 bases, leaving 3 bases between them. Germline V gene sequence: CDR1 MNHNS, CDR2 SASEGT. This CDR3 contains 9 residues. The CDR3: CARRYEQYV. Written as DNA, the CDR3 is TGTGCCAGGCGCTACGAGCAGTACGTC.

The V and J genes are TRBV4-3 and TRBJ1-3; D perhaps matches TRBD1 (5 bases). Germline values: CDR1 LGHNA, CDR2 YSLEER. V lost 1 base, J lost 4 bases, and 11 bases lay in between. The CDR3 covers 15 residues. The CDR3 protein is CASSQGGTDGNTIYF. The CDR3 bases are TGCGCCAGCAGCCAAGGTGGGACCGACGGAAACACCATATATTTT.

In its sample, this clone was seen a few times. CDR3: CASSELSRGLNTEAFF. CDR3 coding DNA: TGTGCCAGCAGCGAGTTATCCAGGGGGCTTAACACTGAAGCTTTCTTT. The chain has TRBV5-6 and TRBJ1-1; 8 nucleotides line up with TRBD1. Germline lookup yields CDR1 SGHDT and CDR2 YYEEEE. V shed 4 bases and J 2 bases; nucleotides not matched to a gene: 10. The CDR3 consists of 16 residues. The variable domain in full, with the rest retrieved from reference TRBV5-6 and TRBJ1-1, is DAGVTQSPTHLIKTRGQQVTLRCSPKSGHDTVSWYQQALGQGPQFIFQYYEEEERQRGNFPDRFSGHQFPNYSSELNVNALLLGDSALYLCASSELSRGLNTEAFFGQGTRLTVV.

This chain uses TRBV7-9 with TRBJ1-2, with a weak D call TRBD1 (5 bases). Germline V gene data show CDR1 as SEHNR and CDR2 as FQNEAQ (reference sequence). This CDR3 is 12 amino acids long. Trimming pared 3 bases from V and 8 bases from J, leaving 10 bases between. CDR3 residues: CASSFGGKGYTF. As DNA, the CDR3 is TGTGCCAGCAGCTTCGGGGGGAAGGGCTACACCTTC.

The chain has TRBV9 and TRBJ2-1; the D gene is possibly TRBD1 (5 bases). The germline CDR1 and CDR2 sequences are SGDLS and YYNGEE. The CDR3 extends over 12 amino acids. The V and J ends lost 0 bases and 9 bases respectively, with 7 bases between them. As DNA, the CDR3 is TGTGCCAGCAGCGTAGTAGACAGTGAGCAGTTCTTC. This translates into CASSVVDSEQFF. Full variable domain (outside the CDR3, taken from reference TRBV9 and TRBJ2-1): DSGVTQTPKHLITATGQRVTLRCSPRSGDLSVYWYQQSLDQGLQFLIQYYNGEERAKGNILERFSAQQFPDLHSELNLSSLELGDSALYFCASSVVDSEQFFGPGTRLTVL.

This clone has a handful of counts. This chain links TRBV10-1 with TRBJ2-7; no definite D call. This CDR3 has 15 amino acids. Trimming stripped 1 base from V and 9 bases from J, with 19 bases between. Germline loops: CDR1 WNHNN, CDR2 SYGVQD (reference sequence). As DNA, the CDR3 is TGCGCCAGCAGTGAGTTCCCGACCCCTTCCGTGGGGCAGTACGTC. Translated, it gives CASSEFPTPSVGQYV.

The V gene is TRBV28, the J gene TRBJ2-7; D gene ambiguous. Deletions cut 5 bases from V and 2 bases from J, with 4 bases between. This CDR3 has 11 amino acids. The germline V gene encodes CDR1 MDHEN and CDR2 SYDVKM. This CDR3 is CASSLTYEQYF. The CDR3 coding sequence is TGTGCCAGCAGTCTCACCTACGAGCAGTACTTC.

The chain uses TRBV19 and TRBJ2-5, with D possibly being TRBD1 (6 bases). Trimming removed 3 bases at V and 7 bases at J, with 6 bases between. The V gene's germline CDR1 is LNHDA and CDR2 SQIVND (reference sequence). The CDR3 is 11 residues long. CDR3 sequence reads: CASSMGATQYF. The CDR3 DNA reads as TGTGCCAGTAGTATGGGGGCGACCCAGTACTTC.

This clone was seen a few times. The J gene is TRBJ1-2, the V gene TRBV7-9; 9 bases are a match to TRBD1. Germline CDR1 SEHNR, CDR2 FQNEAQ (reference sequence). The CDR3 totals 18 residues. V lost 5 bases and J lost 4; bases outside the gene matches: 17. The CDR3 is CASSLDAGQGSAGYGYTF. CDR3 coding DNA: TGTGCCAGCAGCCTAGACGCAGGACAGGGGAGTGCAGGCTATGGCTACACCTTC.

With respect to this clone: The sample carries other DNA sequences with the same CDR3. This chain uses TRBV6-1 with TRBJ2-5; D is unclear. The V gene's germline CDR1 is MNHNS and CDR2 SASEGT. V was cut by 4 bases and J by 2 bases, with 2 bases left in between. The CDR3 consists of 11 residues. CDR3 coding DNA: TGTGCCAGCAGTGGACAAGAGACCCAGTACTTC. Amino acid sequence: CASSGQETQYF.

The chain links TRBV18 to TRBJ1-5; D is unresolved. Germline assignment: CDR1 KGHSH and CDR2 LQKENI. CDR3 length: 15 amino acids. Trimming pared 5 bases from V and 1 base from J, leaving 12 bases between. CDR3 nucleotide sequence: TGTGCCAGCTCATTGCCGGGAGGCAGCAATCAGCCCCAGCATTTT. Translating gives CASSLPGGSNQPQHF.

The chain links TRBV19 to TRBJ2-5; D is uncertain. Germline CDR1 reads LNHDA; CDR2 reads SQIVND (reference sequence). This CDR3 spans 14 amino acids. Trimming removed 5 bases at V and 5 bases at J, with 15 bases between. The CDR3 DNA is TGTGCCAGTAGTGACAACCTAGGCTGGGAGACCCAGTACTTC. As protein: CASSDNLGWETQYF.

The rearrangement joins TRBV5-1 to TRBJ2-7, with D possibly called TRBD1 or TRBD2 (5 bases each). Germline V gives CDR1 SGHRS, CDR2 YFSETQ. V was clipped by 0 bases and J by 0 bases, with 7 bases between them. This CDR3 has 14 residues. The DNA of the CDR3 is TGCGCCAGCAGCTTGGGGGGGAGCTCCTACGAGCAGTACTTC. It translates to CASSLGGSSYEQYF.

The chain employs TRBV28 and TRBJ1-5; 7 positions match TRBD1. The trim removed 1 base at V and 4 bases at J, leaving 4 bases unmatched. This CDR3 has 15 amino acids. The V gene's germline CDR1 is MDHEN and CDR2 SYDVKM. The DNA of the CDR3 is TGTGCCAGCAGTTTATTAGGGGGACAGAATCAGCCCCAGCATTTT. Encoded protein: CASSLLGGQNQPQHF.

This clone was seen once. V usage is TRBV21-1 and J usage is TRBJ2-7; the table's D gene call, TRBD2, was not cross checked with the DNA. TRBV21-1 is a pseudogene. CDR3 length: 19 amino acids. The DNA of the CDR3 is TGTGCCAGCAGCAAAGCGTCTATTGGGCTAGCGGGAGCAAACTACGAGCAGTACGTC. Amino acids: CASSKASIGLAGANYEQYV.

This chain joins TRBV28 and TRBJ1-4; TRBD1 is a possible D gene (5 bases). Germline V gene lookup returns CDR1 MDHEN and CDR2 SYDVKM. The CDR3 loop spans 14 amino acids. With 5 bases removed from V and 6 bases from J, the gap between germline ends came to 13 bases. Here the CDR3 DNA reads TGTGCCAGCAGTCTGGGGGGGTCGGATGAAAAACTGTTTTTT. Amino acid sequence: CASSLGGSDEKLFF. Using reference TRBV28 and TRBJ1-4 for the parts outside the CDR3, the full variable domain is DVKVTQSSRYLVKRTGEKVFLECVQDMDHENMFWYRQDPGLGLRLIYFSYDVKMKEKGDIPEGYSVSREKKERFSLILESASTNQTSMYLCASSLGGSDEKLFFGSGTQLSVL.

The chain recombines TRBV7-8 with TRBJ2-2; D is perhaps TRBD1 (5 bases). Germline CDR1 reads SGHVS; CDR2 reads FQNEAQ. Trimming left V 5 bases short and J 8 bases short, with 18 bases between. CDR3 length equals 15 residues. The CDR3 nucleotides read TGTGCCAGCAGCCCCCTCCCACAGGAAGGTGGGGAGCTGTTTTTT. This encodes CASSPLPQEGGELFF. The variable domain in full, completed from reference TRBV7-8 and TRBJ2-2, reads GAGVSQSPRYKVAKRGQDVALRCDPISGHVSLFWYQQALGQGPEFLTYFQNEAQLDKSGLPSDRFFAERPEGSVSTLKIQRTQQEDSAVYLCASSPLPQEGGELFFGEGSRLTVL.

CDR3 loop: CASSLAQVGDRVHKGYGYTF. The CDR3 DNA reads as TGCGCCAGCAGCTTGGCCCAGGTAGGGGACAGGGTACATAAGGGCTATGGCTACACCTTC. This rearrangement joins TRBV5-1 to TRBJ1-2; 9 bases map to TRBD1. CDR3 size: 20 residues. Germline trimming cut 0 bases from V and 4 bases from J; bases unmatched to any gene: 19. Germline CDR1 is SGHRS and CDR2 is YFSETQ. The full variable domain, with the rest looked up from reference TRBV5-1 and TRBJ1-2, is KAGVTQTPRYLIKTRGQQVTLSCSPISGHRSVSWYQQTPGQGLQFLFEYFSETQRNKGNFPGRFSGRQFSNSRSEMNVSTLELGDSALYLCASSLAQVGDRVHKGYGYTFGSGTRLTVV.

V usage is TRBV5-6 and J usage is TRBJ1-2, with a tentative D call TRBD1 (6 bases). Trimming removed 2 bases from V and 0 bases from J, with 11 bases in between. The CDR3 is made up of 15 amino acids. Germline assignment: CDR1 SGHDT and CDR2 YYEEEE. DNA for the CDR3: TGTGCCAGCAGCTTAACAGGGATGGCTAACTATGGCTACACCTTC. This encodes CASSLTGMANYGYTF.

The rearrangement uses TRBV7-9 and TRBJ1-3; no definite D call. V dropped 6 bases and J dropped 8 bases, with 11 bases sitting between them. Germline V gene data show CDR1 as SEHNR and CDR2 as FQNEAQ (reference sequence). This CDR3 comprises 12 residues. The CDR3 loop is CASRKERDTIYF. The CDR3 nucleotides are TGTGCCAGCAGAAAAGAGCGAGACACCATATATTTT.

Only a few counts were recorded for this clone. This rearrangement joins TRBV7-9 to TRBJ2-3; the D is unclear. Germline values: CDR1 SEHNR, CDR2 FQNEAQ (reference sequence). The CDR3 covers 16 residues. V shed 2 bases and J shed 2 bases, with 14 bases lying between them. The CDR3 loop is CASSLNSGSLTDTQYF. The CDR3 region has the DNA TGTGCCAGCAGCTTAAACTCTGGTTCACTCACAGATACGCAGTATTTT. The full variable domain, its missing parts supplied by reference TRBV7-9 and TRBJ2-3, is DTGVSQNPRHKITKRGQNVTFRCDPISEHNRLYWYRQTLGQGPEFLTYFQNEAQLEKSRLLSDRFSAERPKGSFSTLEIQRTEQGDSAMYLCASSLNSGSLTDTQYFGPGTRLTVL.